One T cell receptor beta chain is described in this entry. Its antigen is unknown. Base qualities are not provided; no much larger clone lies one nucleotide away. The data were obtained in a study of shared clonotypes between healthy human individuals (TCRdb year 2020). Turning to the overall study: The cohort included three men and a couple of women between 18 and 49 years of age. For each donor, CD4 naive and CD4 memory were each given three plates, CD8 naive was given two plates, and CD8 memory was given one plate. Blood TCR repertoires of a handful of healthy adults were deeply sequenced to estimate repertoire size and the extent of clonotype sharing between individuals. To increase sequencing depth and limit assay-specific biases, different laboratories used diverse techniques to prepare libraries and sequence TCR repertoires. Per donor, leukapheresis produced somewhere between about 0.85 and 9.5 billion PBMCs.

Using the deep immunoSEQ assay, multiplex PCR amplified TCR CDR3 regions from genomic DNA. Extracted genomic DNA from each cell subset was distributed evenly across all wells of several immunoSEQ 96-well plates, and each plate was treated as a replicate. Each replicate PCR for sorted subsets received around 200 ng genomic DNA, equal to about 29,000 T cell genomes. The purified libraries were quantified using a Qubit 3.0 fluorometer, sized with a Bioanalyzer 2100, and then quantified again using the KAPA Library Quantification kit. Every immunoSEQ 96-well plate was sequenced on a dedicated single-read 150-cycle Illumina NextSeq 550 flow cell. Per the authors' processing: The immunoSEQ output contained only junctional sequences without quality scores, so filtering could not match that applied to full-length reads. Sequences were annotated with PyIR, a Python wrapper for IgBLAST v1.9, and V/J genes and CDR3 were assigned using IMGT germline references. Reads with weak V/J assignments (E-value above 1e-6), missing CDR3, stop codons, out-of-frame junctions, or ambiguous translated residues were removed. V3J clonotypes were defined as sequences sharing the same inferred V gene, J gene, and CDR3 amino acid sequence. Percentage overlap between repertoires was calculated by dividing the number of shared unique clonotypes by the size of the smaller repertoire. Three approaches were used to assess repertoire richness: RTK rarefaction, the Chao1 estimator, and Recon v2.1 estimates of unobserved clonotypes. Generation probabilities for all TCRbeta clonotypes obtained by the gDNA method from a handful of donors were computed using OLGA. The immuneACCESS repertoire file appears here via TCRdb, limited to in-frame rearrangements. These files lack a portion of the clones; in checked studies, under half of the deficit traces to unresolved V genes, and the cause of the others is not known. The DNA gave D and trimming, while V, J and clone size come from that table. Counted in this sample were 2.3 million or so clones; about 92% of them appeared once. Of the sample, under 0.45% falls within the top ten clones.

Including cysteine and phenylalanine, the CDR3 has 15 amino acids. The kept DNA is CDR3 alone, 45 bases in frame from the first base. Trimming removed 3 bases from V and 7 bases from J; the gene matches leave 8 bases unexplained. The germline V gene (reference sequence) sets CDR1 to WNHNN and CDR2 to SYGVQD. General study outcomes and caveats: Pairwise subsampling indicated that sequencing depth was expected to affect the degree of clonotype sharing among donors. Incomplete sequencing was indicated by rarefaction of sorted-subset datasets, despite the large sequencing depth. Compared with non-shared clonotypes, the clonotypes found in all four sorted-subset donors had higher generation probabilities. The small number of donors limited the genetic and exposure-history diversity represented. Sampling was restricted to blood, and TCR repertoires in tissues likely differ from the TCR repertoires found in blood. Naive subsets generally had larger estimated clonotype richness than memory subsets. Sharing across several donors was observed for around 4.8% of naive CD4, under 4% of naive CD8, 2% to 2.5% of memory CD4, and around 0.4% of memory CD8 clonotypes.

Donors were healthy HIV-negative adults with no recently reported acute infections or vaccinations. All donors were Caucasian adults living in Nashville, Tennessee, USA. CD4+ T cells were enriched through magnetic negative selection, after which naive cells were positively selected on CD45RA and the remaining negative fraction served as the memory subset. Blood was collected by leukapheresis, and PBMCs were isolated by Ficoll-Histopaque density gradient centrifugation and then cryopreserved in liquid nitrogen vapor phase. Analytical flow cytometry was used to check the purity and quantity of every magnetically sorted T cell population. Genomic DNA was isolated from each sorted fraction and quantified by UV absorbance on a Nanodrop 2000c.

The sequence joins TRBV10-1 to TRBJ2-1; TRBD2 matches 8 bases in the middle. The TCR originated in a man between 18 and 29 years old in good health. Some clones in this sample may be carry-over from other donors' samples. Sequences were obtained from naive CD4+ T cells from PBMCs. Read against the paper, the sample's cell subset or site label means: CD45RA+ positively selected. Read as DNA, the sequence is TGCGCCAGCAGTGACACGGGAGGGCCGGAGAATGAGCAGTTCTTC. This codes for CASSDTGGPENEQFF.